This TCR beta chain was profiled in a study of read filtering for tumor transcriptome and immune sequencing. About the research overall: The cohort had more than 16 men and around 15 women aged about 40 to 90, mean about 67 years. By R-ISS, stages I, II and III held around 8, 15 and 7 patients. Points from the study as a whole: Dropping single-read clonotypes raised IR-seq and RNA-seq shared-clonotype correlation.

Sampling of bone marrow took place during active disease in every patient. This clonotype was counted ten times or more. Its antigen is unknown. This library used approximately 370 ng RNA and molecular barcoded adaptors spanning alpha/delta and beta/gamma chains. In TCRdb, the reads were re-called with MiXCR into one record per CDR3 protein. This repertoire shows roughly 90,000 distinct CDR3 sequences, roughly a fifth found once; its top ten account for 9.5% to 12%. V shed 6 bases and J shed 6 bases, with 14 bases lying between them. This CDR3 has 14 amino acids. Germline CDR1 and CDR2: SNHLY and FYNNEI.

The source of this sequence is a donor aged 40 or older with multiple myeloma. Sample: a population of CD138-negative cells sorted from bone marrow. This chain links TRBV2 with TRBJ2-2; D is unclear. The CDR3 loop reads CASRAPNSAGELFF. CDR3 sequence (DNA): TGTGCCAGCAGAGCCCCCAATAGTGCCGGGGAGCTGTTTTTT. Looking up the rest from reference TRBV2 and TRBJ2-2 gives the full variable domain: EPEVTQTPSHQVTQMGQEVILRCVPISNHLYFYWYRQILGQKVEFLVSFYNNEISEKSEIFDDQFSVERPDGSNFTLKIRSTKLEDSAMYFCASRAPNSAGELFFGEGSRLTVL.